The 2 T cell receptor beta chains in this list originate from one sample, sequenced in a study of CD8 T cells in cerebrospinal fluid in Alzheimer's disease. TCRdb reprocessed the 10x single-cell sequencing reads; each CDR3 protein has one entry and no DNA is given. The listing contains several hundred distinct CDR3 sequences. The sample consisted of cerebrospinal fluid. The receptors were gathered from a human donor in good health.

This clonotype is called medium-sized based on its frequency. This chain links TRBV7-3 with TRBJ2-7; there is no DNA to check the TCRdb D call of TRBD2. The germline V gene has CDR1 SGHTA and CDR2 FQGTGA. The CDR3 has 15 residues. The CDR3 reads CASSPVAGGVGEQYF.

This sequence joins TRBV12-3 or TRBV12-4 and TRBJ1-1; the TCRdb D gene call, TRBD1, has no DNA to confirm it. This CDR3 has 14 amino acids. The CDR3 loop is CASTLGQGSTEAFF.